The 22 T cell receptor beta chains below were found in one sample sequenced in a study of CD8+CD57+ T cells in acquired aplastic anemia. Genomic DNA was employed as the template in profiling TCR beta VDJ and CDR3. TCRdb itself ran the reads through MiXCR, one entry per CDR3 protein. This table has a few hundred thousand distinct CDR3 sequences, 60% to 65% appearing once. Input material: sorted CD4+, CD8+, or CD8+CD57+ T cells (not recorded which) from PBMCs. These receptors all come from a human donor in good health.

This clonotype was counted only a few times. The chain has TRBV5-8 and TRBJ2-1; D is unresolved. Germline V CDR1 and CDR2: SGHTS, YDEGEE. There are 11 residues in the CDR3. Trimming took 6 bases from V and 6 from J, leaving 7 bases between them. CDR3 sequence reads: CASTRLNEQFF. The CDR3 coding sequence is TGTGCCAGCACCCGACTCAATGAGCAGTTCTTC.

The sample holds a few counts of this clonotype. The chain is built from TRBV25-1 and TRBJ2-7; 8 nucleotides match TRBD1. CDR1 and CDR2 (germline): MGHDK, SYGVNS. The CDR3 has 16 amino acids. Germline trimming cut 3 bases from V and 3 bases from J; bases unmatched to any gene: 10. The CDR3 sequence: CASSDLTGTGYYEQYF. CDR3 DNA sequence: TGTGCCAGCAGTGATCTTACCGGGACAGGATACTACGAGCAGTACTTC.

This clonotype appeared a few times. The chain uses TRBV29-1 and TRBJ2-3; 11 bases map to TRBD2. Trimming at V came to 3 bases and at J to 2 bases, leaving 4 bases not matched to a gene. This CDR3 is 15 amino acids long. Germline loops: CDR1 SQVTM, CDR2 ANQGSEA. The CDR3 sequence: CSVEASGGPTDTQYF. CDR3 coding DNA: TGCAGCGTTGAGGCTAGCGGGGGGCCCACAGATACGCAGTATTTT.

This clonotype came up many times. J is TRBJ1-3 and V is TRBV2, with TRBD1 as a possible D gene (6 bases). The V end lost 7 bases, the J end lost 2 bases, and 9 bases lay between the germline ends. Germline V CDR1 and CDR2: SNHLY, FYNNEI. This CDR3 region has 13 residues. The CDR3 DNA is TGTGCCAGCATAGGACAGCCTGGAAACACCATATATTTT. This gives the protein CASIGQPGNTIYF.

The chain has TRBV20-1 and TRBJ1-1; the match to TRBD1 covers 9 bases. The CDR3 totals 13 residues. After removal of 3 bases from V and 3 bases from J, the junction contained 2 bases not matched to a gene. Germline CDR1 and CDR2: DFQATT and SNEGSKA (reference sequence). The CDR3 bases are TGCAGTGCTAGTGGGGACAGGGACACTGAAGCTTTCTTT. Protein: CSASGDRDTEAFF.

This clonotype was found many times. This chain connects TRBV7-6 to TRBJ1-1, with D possibly being TRBD1 (5 bases). The V gene's germline CDR1 is SGHVS and CDR2 FNYEAQ. The CDR3 consists of 18 residues. V lost 0 bases and J 0 bases, leaving 17 bases between the germline ends. The CDR3 DNA sequence: TGTGCCAGCAGCTTAGCGGGGTGGGGCGTCCTGTTGAACACTGAAGCTTTCTTT. Amino acid sequence: CASSLAGWGVLLNTEAFF.

This chain connects TRBV9 to TRBJ2-1; maybe TRBD1 (6 bases). CDR3 length: 13 amino acids. V was pared by 4 bases and J by 7 bases, with 12 bases between. From germline, CDR1 is SGDLS and CDR2 YYNGEE. The CDR3 spells CASSPRGGNEQFF. DNA of the CDR3: TGTGCCAGCAGCCCTAGAGGGGGTAATGAGCAGTTCTTC.

This clonotype was picked up many times. The chain's CDR3 is CASSTGNTGELFF. The CDR3 nucleotides are TGTGCCAGCAGCACCGGAAACACCGGGGAGCTGTTTTTT. The genes are TRBV9 and TRBJ2-2; D unresolved. Germline V gene sequence: CDR1 SGDLS, CDR2 YYNGEE. The CDR3 contains 13 residues. With 4 bases removed from V and 2 bases from J, the gap between germline ends came to 6 bases.

This clonotype was observed many times. V usage is TRBV7-8 and J usage is TRBJ1-3, with a possible D match to TRBD1 (6 bases). This CDR3 contains 16 residues. CDR1 SGHVS and CDR2 FQNEAQ come from the germline V gene. V was trimmed by 5 bases and J by 8 bases, leaving 22 bases between them. CDR3 protein: CASSPEGGAAGYTIYF. Written as DNA, the CDR3 is TGTGCCAGCAGCCCAGAGGGGGGGGCAGCTGGCTACACCATATATTTT.

This clonotype was detected only a few times. The chain uses TRBV7-2 and TRBJ1-6; D is ambiguous. V lost 5 bases and J 9 bases, leaving 11 bases between the germline ends. Germline CDR1 reads SGHTA; CDR2 reads FQGNSA. The CDR3 is 13 residues long. CDR3: CASSPTWGSPLHF. The CDR3 DNA follows: TGTGCCAGCAGCCCGACCTGGGGTTCACCCCTCCACTTT.

CDR3 loop: CSVEGGNNEKLFF. CDR3 coding DNA: TGCAGCGTTGAAGGGGGAAATAATGAAAAACTGTTTTTT. This chain connects TRBV29-1 to TRBJ1-4; no clear D gene. The CDR3 consists of 13 residues. CDR1 is SQVTM and CDR2 is ANQGSEA in the germline V gene. Trimming stripped 1 base from V and 4 bases from J, with 7 bases between.

CDR3 nucleotides: TGCGCCAGCAGCTTGATGAGCGGTAAAGAGACCCAGTACTTC. It encodes CASSLMSGKETQYF. J is TRBJ2-5 and V is TRBV5-1; TRBD2 might be the D (5 bases). CDR1 is SGHRS and CDR2 is YFSETQ in the germline V gene. CDR3 length: 14 amino acids. Deletions cut 1 base from V and 3 bases from J, with 10 bases between.

This chain connects TRBV20-1 to TRBJ1-2; D remains ambiguous. Per the germline V gene, CDR1 is DFQATT and CDR2 is SNEGSKA (reference sequence). V was pared by 1 base and J by 4 bases, with 13 bases between. The length of the CDR3 is 14 residues. This CDR3 is CSARVPGKSYGYTF. For the CDR3, the DNA is TGCAGTGCTAGAGTGCCAGGAAAGAGCTATGGCTACACCTTC.

The rearrangement joins TRBV29-1 to TRBJ2-1; D could derive from TRBD1 or TRBD2 (5 bases each). This CDR3 contains 16 residues. Trimming stripped 0 bases from V and 8 bases from J, with 20 bases between. The germline V gene encodes CDR1 SQVTM and CDR2 ANQGSEA. The chain's CDR3 is CSVEDWGTGLTYEQFF. CDR3 DNA sequence: TGCAGCGTTGAAGATTGGGGGACGGGCTTAACCTATGAGCAGTTCTTC.

The J gene is TRBJ1-2, the V gene TRBV7-2, with D possibly matching TRBD1 (6 bases). V was shortened by 4 bases and J by 4 bases, with 16 bases between the two germline ends. The CDR3 is made up of 15 amino acids. Germline V gives CDR1 SGHTA, CDR2 FQGNSA. CDR3 coding DNA: TGTGCCAGCAGCTCCAGGCAGGGGACGACCTATGGCTACACCTTC. It encodes CASSSRQGTTYGYTF.

This clonotype was counted between two and nine times. The genes are TRBV5-6 and TRBJ1-2; no firm D call. Germline values: CDR1 SGHDT, CDR2 YYEEEE. Deletions cut 1 base from V and 6 bases from J, with 22 bases between. The CDR3 totals 17 residues. This CDR3 reads CASSLTPGRERAHGYTF. The CDR3 nucleotides are TGTGCCAGCAGCTTGACTCCCGGGAGGGAAAGGGCTCATGGCTACACCTTC.

The V and J genes are TRBV10-2 and TRBJ2-2; TRBD1 aligns across 8 bases. Trimming removed 4 bases from V and 3 bases from J; junction bases left unmatched: 4. Per the germline V gene, CDR1 is WSHSY and CDR2 is SAAADI. The CDR3 is 15 amino acids. The CDR3 DNA sequence: TGCGCCAGCAGTGTTGCCAGGGGGCACACCGGGGAGCTGTTTTTT. Protein product: CASSVARGHTGELFF.

The rearrangement uses TRBV25-1 and TRBJ1-1; D is ambiguous. The V gene's germline CDR1 is MGHDK and CDR2 SYGVNS. Trimming left V 1 base short and J 1 base short, with 13 bases between. The CDR3 has 16 amino acids. CDR3 amino acids: CASSELGIRGNTEAFF. CDR3 coding DNA: TGTGCCAGCAGTGAATTAGGGATCCGCGGGAACACTGAAGCTTTCTTT.

This clonotype was observed a handful of times. The chain employs TRBV29-1 and TRBJ2-7, with D possibly being TRBD1 or TRBD2 (5 bases each). The germline CDR1 and CDR2 sequences are SQVTM and ANQGSEA. This CDR3 contains 11 residues. The CDR3 loop is CSGGVNYEQYF. In DNA, the CDR3 is TGCAGTGGGGGAGTAAACTACGAGCAGTACTTC.

The J gene is TRBJ1-2, the V gene TRBV5-1; no reliable D call. This CDR3 is 13 amino acids long. The germline V gene encodes CDR1 SGHRS and CDR2 YFSETQ. Between the trimmed V and J ends, which lost 0 bases and 6 bases, there was a span of 9 bases. The CDR3 sequence: CASSLVQADGYTF. The CDR3 coding sequence is TGCGCCAGCAGCTTGGTGCAGGCGGATGGCTACACCTTC.

This clonotype was seen more than once but under ten times. The chain uses TRBV7-2 and TRBJ1-1, with D tentatively TRBD1 (6 bases). This CDR3 is built from 15 residues. Trimming stripped 5 bases from V and 1 base from J, with 14 bases between. CDR1 and CDR2 from the germline V gene are SGHTA and FQGNSA. The CDR3 nucleotides are TGTGCCAGCAGCGCCCGGGGGCGCGAGAACACTGAAGCTTTCTTT. Protein sequence: CASSARGRENTEAFF.

This chain joins TRBV14 and TRBJ2-3; TRBD2 aligns across 11 bases. The germline gives CDR1 SGHDN, CDR2 FVKESK. The CDR3 spans 16 residues. J lost 3 bases, V lost 1 base, and 3 bases had no gene match. CDR3 DNA: TGTGCCAGCAGCCAAGGGTCTAGCGGGGGGACAGATACGCAGTATTTT. Protein sequence: CASSQGSSGGTDTQYF.